The 29 T cell receptor beta chains below all came from one sample that was sequenced in a study of PD-L1 blockade in urothelial cancer. This table comes from immunoSEQ multiplex PCR, and its TCRdb copy is limited to in-frame clones, with some not included. Seen here are 45,000 to 50,000 clones, roughly 78% observed once, and the top ten hold under 11%. Time point specified: pretreatment peripheral blood. This specimen was PBMCs, taken around atezolizumab (anti-PD-L1) treatment. The receptor set was obtained from a man in his 70s with urothelial cancer.

The V call is TRBV7-9, the J call TRBJ2-2; D possibly corresponds to TRBD1 (6 bases). Germline loops: CDR1 SEHNR, CDR2 FQNEAQ (reference sequence). V was trimmed by 0 bases and J by 7 bases, leaving 9 bases between them. The CDR3 is made up of 14 amino acids. This chain's CDR3 is CASSLAGGSGELFF. The CDR3 DNA is TGTGCCAGCAGCTTAGCAGGGGGAAGCGGGGAGCTGTTTTTT.

The chain joins TRBV4-1 to TRBJ2-5; D unclear. In germline, CDR1 is MGHRA, CDR2 YSYEKL. The CDR3 loop spans 15 amino acids. The V end was cut by 1 base, the J end by 1 base, with 10 bases between. The CDR3 DNA reads TGCGCCAGCAGCCAAGGGTGGTACAGCCAAGAGACCCAGTACTTC. Translated: CASSQGWYSQETQYF.

The chain couples TRBV5-5 to TRBJ2-4; D uncertain. V dropped 6 bases and J dropped 1 base, with 8 bases sitting between them. This CDR3 has 13 amino acids. CDR1 and CDR2 (germline): SGHKS, YYEKEE (reference sequence). CDR3 sequence (DNA): TGTGCCAGCACCGAACGGGCCAAAAACATTCAGTACTTC. Translating gives CASTERAKNIQYF.

V is TRBV6-1 and J is TRBJ1-5; unclear D gene. With 6 bases removed from V and 1 base from J, the gap between germline ends came to 13 bases. The CDR3 sequence is 15 residues long. CDR1 and CDR2 from the germline V gene are MNHNS and SASEGT. The CDR3 loop reads CASRLEPLSNQPQHF. The CDR3 region has the DNA TGTGCCAGCAGACTCGAACCACTCAGCAATCAGCCCCAGCATTTT.

This chain links TRBV28 with TRBJ2-7, with a tentative D call TRBD2 (6 bases). Deletions cut 3 bases from V and 0 bases from J, with 33 bases between. The CDR3 loop spans 22 amino acids. The germline V gene encodes CDR1 MDHEN and CDR2 SYDVKM. DNA for the CDR3: TGTGCCAGCAGTTTTGTTAGGGCAGCCGGGACTCACTCCCCCAGGAGCTCCTACGAGCAGTACTTC. Amino acid sequence: CASSFVRAAGTHSPRSSYEQYF. Full variable domain (rest looked up from reference TRBV28 and TRBJ2-7): DVKVTQSSRYLVKRTGEKVFLECVQDMDHENMFWYRQDPGLGLRLIYFSYDVKMKEKGDIPEGYSVSREKKERFSLILESASTNQTSMYLCASSFVRAAGTHSPRSSYEQYFGPGTRLTVT.

The CDR3 DNA is TGCGCCAGCAGCTTGGCGGGAACTAGCACAGATACGCAGTATTTT. Encoded protein: CASSLAGTSTDTQYF. The chain combines TRBV5-1 with TRBJ2-3; possibly TRBD2 for D (5 bases). Looked up from germline, CDR1 is SGHRS and CDR2 is YFSETQ. The V end was cut by 0 bases, the J end by 0 bases, with 8 bases between. This CDR3 spans 15 amino acids.

The rearrangement uses TRBV5-1 and TRBJ2-3; the match to TRBD1 covers 8 bases. The V gene's germline CDR1 is SGHRS and CDR2 YFSETQ. The ends lost 9 bases at V and 4 bases at J; junction bases unmatched: 7. The CDR3 is made up of 13 amino acids. DNA of the CDR3: TGCGCCACCCGGACAGGGCAGGCAGATACGCAGTATTTT. This gives the protein CATRTGQADTQYF.

The CDR3 region is CASSAGTSFYEQYF. The CDR3 DNA reads as TGTGCCAGCAGCGCCGGGACTAGCTTCTACGAGCAGTACTTC. The chain joins TRBV9 to TRBJ2-7; the match to TRBD2 covers 9 bases. V shed 3 bases, J shed 3 bases, and the junction held 4 bases outside the gene matches. Per the germline V gene, CDR1 is SGDLS and CDR2 is YYNGEE. The CDR3 extends over 14 amino acids.

This rearrangement joins TRBV2 to TRBJ2-1; 7 bases line up with TRBD2. The CDR3 is 16 amino acids. Trimming removed 4 bases from V and 0 bases from J; junction bases left unmatched: 6. Germline assignment: CDR1 SNHLY and CDR2 FYNNEI. The CDR3 is CASSGGEGSSYNEQFF. In nucleotides, the CDR3 is TGTGCCAGCAGTGGGGGGGAGGGGAGCTCCTACAATGAGCAGTTCTTC.

The rearrangement uses TRBV2 and TRBJ2-5; 8 positions agree with TRBD1. Looked up from germline, CDR1 is SNHLY and CDR2 is FYNNEI. J gave up 4 bases and V 7 bases, and 5 bases lay outside the gene matches. CDR3 length: 13 amino acids. Written as DNA, the CDR3 is TGTGCCAGCAAACAGGGGGTAGCAGAGACCCAGTACTTC. Amino acid sequence: CASKQGVAETQYF.

The V gene is TRBV28, the J gene TRBJ1-5, with TRBD1 matching 9 bases. The germline V gene has CDR1 MDHEN and CDR2 SYDVKM. V shed 4 bases, J shed 5 bases, and the junction held 3 bases outside the gene matches. This CDR3 is 14 amino acids long. Here the CDR3 reads CASSSGQGDQPQHF. The CDR3 nucleotides read TGTGCCAGCAGTTCGGGACAGGGAGATCAGCCCCAGCATTTT.

The CDR3 DNA reads as TGTGCCAGCAGCTTAGCGGGGGGGGGCGCAGGAAACACCATATATTTT. Protein: CASSLAGGGAGNTIYF. The chain has TRBV7-2 and TRBJ1-3, with a weak D call TRBD1 (6 bases). This CDR3 is built from 16 residues. Trimming removed 0 bases from V and 4 bases from J, with 13 bases in between. Germline V gene sequence: CDR1 SGHTA, CDR2 FQGNSA.

The chain employs TRBV2 and TRBJ2-7; 11 positions match TRBD2. The trim removed 11 bases at V and 4 bases at J, leaving 7 bases unmatched. In germline, CDR1 is SNHLY, CDR2 FYNNEI. The length of the CDR3 is 13 residues. CDR3 sequence (DNA): TGTGCCTTCTCCGGGACTAGCGGTTACGAGCAGTACTTC. Protein product: CAFSGTSGYEQYF. The entire variable domain, with the rest obtained from reference TRBV2 and TRBJ2-7, is as follows: EPEVTQTPSHQVTQMGQEVILRCVPISNHLYFYWYRQILGQKVEFLVSFYNNEISEKSEIFDDQFSVERPDGSNFTLKIRSTKLEDSAMYFCAFSGTSGYEQYFGPGTRLTVT.

The J gene is TRBJ2-6, the V gene TRBV2; maybe TRBD1 (7 bases). The germline gives CDR1 SNHLY, CDR2 FYNNEI. The CDR3 is 14 amino acids. V was shortened by 8 bases and J by 1 base, with 9 bases between the two germline ends. The DNA for the CDR3 is TGTGCCAGCGCGGGACAGTCTGGGGCCAACGTCCTGACTTTC. As protein: CASAGQSGANVLTF.

V gene TRBV13 combines with J gene TRBJ1-4; 7 nucleotides align to TRBD1. Germline loops: CDR1 PRHDT, CDR2 FYEKMQ (reference sequence). V dropped 1 base and J dropped 7; count of bases not matched to a gene: 3. CDR3 size: 14 residues. CDR3 DNA sequence: TGTGCCAGCAGCTTAGACAGGGGAGGTGAAAAACTGTTTTTT. Translated, it gives CASSLDRGGEKLFF.

In its sample, this clone was seen once. V is TRBV30 and J is TRBJ1-2; D unclear. The ends were cut back, 3 bases at V and 5 bases at J, with 7 bases in the middle. The germline V gene has CDR1 GTSNPN and CDR2 SVGIG (reference sequence). This CDR3 comprises 11 residues. The CDR3 spells CAWSPGYGYTF. Here the CDR3 DNA reads TGTGCCTGGAGCCCAGGTTATGGCTACACCTTC.

The chain combines TRBV7-9 with TRBJ2-1, with 11 bases lining up with TRBD2. The CDR3 spans 15 residues. J lost 6 bases, V lost 9 bases, and 10 bases had no gene match. Germline CDR1 and CDR2: SEHNR and FQNEAQ (reference sequence). The DNA for the CDR3 is TGTGCCAGGACTGAGACTAGCGGGAACTCCAATGAGCAGTTCTTC. Translating it yields CARTETSGNSNEQFF.

CDR3 sequence: CASSSYGTKQETQYF. In DNA form, the CDR3 reads TGTGCCAGTAGTAGCTACGGGACAAAACAAGAGACCCAGTACTTC. The chain uses TRBV19 and TRBJ2-5, with a tentative D call TRBD1 (6 bases). This CDR3 has 15 residues. The germline V gene encodes CDR1 LNHDA and CDR2 SQIVND (reference sequence). V was trimmed by 4 bases and J by 2 bases, leaving 14 bases between them.

The chain employs TRBV28 and TRBJ2-3; 9 bases are a match to TRBD2. Germline CDR1 reads MDHEN; CDR2 reads SYDVKM. The CDR3 has 19 amino acids. The V and J ends lost 3 bases and 0 bases, in that order; junction bases with no gene match: 13. The DNA of the CDR3 is TGTGCCAGCAGTTTCCCCCGACTAGCGGCCCTCCCTAGCACAGATACGCAGTATTTT. It is translated as CASSFPRLAALPSTDTQYF.

The chain couples TRBV28 to TRBJ2-7; 12 nucleotides match TRBD2. Germline V gives CDR1 MDHEN, CDR2 SYDVKM. Losses at the gene ends were 5 bases for V and 4 bases for J; bases not matched to a gene: 3. The CDR3 has 14 residues. CDR3 protein: CASSRTSGTYEQYF. The CDR3 DNA reads TGTGCCAGCAGTCGGACTAGCGGGACATACGAGCAGTACTTC.

This clone was seen ten or more times. This sequence joins TRBV6-1 and TRBJ2-7, with D perhaps TRBD2 (5 bases). The germline CDR1 and CDR2 sequences are MNHNS and SASEGT. The CDR3 loop spans 13 amino acids. Trimming shortened V by 5 bases and J by 4 bases, and 12 bases separated the two germline ends. The CDR3 DNA reads TGTGCCAGCAGTTCAGCGGTCCTTTACGAGCAGTACTTC. Protein product: CASSSAVLYEQYF.

This chain links TRBV9 with TRBJ1-3, with a weak D call TRBD1 (6 bases). Trimming removed 0 bases from V and 4 bases from J, with 14 bases in between. The CDR3 is made up of 16 amino acids. Germline V gene lookup returns CDR1 SGDLS and CDR2 YYNGEE. The DNA for the CDR3 is TGTGCCAGCAGCGTAGCCCGGGGGGCTAGCGGAAACACCATATATTTT. This sequence encodes CASSVARGASGNTIYF.

The genes are TRBV11-2 and TRBJ2-1, with 8 bases matching TRBD2. V lost 3 bases and J lost 6; bases outside the gene matches: 10. The CDR3 totals 16 residues. Germline CDR1 reads SGHAT; CDR2 reads FQNNGV. CDR3 protein: CASSLRGSGTSNEQFF. The CDR3 DNA reads as TGTGCCAGCAGCTTGAGGGGATCCGGGACTAGCAATGAGCAGTTCTTC.

This clone appeared once. The chain carries TRBV5-1 and TRBJ2-7; TRBD1 aligns across 8 bases. The CDR3 consists of 14 residues. Germline V CDR1 and CDR2: SGHRS, YFSETQ. J lost 5 bases, V lost 3 bases, and 7 bases had no gene match. The CDR3 sequence is CASSSNDRGDEQYF. DNA for the CDR3: TGCGCCAGCAGCTCAAACGACAGGGGTGACGAGCAGTACTTC.

The rearrangement joins TRBV9 to TRBJ2-1, with a possible D match to TRBD2 (5 bases). V lost 2 bases to trimming and J lost 0 bases, with 12 bases between them. Germline V gene sequence: CDR1 SGDLS, CDR2 YYNGEE. This CDR3 region has 16 residues. The CDR3 nucleotides read TGTGCCAGCAGCGTTGATAGCGCGTTCTCCTACAATGAGCAGTTCTTC. This translates into CASSVDSAFSYNEQFF.

The chain combines TRBV19 with TRBJ1-4, with a possible D match to TRBD1 (6 bases). V gave up 5 bases and J gave up 7 bases, with 17 bases separating them. Germline assignment: CDR1 LNHDA and CDR2 SQIVND (reference sequence). This CDR3 has 15 amino acids. CDR3 loop: CASSVRQDGGEKLFF. The CDR3, as DNA: TGTGCCAGTAGTGTACGACAGGATGGGGGTGAAAAACTGTTTTTT.

This clone showed up just once. The chain recombines TRBV10-2 with TRBJ2-5, with D possibly TRBD2 on 5 matching bases. The CDR3 runs 14 residues. Between the trimmed V and J ends, which lost 2 bases and 5 bases, there was a span of 12 bases. Germline values: CDR1 WSHSY, CDR2 SAAADI. CDR3 protein: CASSETEKRETQYF. The CDR3 DNA sequence: TGCGCCAGCAGTGAGACGGAAAAGCGGGAGACCCAGTACTTC.

The chain joins TRBV6-5 to TRBJ2-7; a weak D match, TRBD1 (5 bases). Trimming stripped 6 bases from V and 3 bases from J, with 12 bases between. CDR1 and CDR2 (germline): MNHEY, SVGAGI. This CDR3 is built from 13 residues. The CDR3 loop reads CASSRDRGYEQYF. The CDR3 nucleotides read TGTGCCAGCAGCCGAGACAGAGGCTACGAGCAGTACTTC.

This clone has a handful of counts. J is TRBJ2-7 and V is TRBV7-2; TRBD1 matches at 9 bases. V lost 3 bases and J lost 2; bases outside the gene matches: 5. CDR1 SGHTA and CDR2 FQGNSA come from the germline V gene. The CDR3 spans 15 residues. CDR3 protein: CASSFSGQGTYEQYF. The CDR3 DNA sequence: TGTGCCAGCAGCTTCTCCGGACAGGGGACCTACGAGCAGTACTTC.